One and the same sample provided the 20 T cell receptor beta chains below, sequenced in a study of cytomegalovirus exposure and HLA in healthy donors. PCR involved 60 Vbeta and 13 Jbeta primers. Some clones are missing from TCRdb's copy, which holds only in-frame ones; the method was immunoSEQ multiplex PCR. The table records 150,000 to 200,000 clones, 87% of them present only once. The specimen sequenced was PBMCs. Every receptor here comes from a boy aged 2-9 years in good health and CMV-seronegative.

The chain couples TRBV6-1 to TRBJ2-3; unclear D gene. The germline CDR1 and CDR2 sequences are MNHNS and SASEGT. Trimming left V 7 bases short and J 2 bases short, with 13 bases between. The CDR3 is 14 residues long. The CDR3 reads CASINSLNTDTQYF. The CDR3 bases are TGTGCCAGCATTAACTCATTGAACACAGATACGCAGTATTTT.

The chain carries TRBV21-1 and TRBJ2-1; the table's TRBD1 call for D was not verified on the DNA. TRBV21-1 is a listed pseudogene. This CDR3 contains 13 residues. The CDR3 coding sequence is TGTGCCAGCGAGGACAGGGAGTCTAGGGAGCAGTTCTTC. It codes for CASEDRESREQFF.

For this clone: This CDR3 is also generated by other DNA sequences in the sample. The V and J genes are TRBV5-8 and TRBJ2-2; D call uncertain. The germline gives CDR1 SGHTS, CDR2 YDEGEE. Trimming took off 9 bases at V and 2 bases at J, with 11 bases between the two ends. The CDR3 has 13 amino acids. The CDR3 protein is CAIYGENTGELFF. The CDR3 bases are TGTGCCATCTATGGAGAAAACACCGGGGAGCTGTTTTTT.

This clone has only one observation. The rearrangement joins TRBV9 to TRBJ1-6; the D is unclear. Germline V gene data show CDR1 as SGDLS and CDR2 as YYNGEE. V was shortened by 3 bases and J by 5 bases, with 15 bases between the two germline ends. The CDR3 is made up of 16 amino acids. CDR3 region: CASSGELRLNNSPLHF. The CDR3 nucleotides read TGTGCCAGCAGCGGCGAGTTGAGGCTCAATAATTCACCCCTCCACTTT.

As DNA, the CDR3 is TGCGCCAGCAGCTCGGGACAGTATGGCACTGAAGCTTTCTTT. Translation gives CASSSGQYGTEAFF. The rearrangement uses TRBV5-1 and TRBJ1-1, with 7 bases lining up with TRBD1. The CDR3 loop spans 14 amino acids. V gave up 3 bases and J gave up 4 bases; unmatched junction bases: 6. The germline CDR1 and CDR2 sequences are SGHRS and YFSETQ.

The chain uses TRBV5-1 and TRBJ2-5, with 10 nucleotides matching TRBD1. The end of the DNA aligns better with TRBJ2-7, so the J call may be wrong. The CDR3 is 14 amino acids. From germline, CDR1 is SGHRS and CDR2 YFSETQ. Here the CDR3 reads CASSATGTGAEQYF. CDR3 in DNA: TGCGCCAGCAGCGCAACCGGGACAGGGGCCGAGCAGTACTTC.

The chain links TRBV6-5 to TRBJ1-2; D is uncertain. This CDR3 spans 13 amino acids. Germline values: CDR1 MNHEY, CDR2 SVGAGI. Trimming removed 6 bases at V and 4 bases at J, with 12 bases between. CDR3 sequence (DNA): TGTGCCAGCAGCACCGACGGAGTCTATGGCTACACCTTC. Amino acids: CASSTDGVYGYTF.

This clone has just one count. Here the CDR3 DNA reads TGTGCCAGCAGCTTGGGGGGACAGGGTTACGAGACCCAGTACTTC. This codes for CASSLGGQGYETQYF. The chain joins TRBV11-1 to TRBJ2-5; 9 bases map to TRBD1. Trimming cost V 3 bases and J 5 bases; bases outside gene matches: 7. The CDR3 extends over 15 amino acids. Germline assignment: CDR1 SGHAT and CDR2 FQDESV (reference sequence).

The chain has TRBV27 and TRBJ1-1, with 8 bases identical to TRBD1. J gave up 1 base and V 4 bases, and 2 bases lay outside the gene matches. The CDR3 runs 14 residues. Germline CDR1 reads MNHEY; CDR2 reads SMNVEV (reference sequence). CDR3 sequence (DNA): TGTGCCAGCAGTTCAGGGGGCCGGAACACTGAAGCTTTCTTT. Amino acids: CASSSGGRNTEAFF.

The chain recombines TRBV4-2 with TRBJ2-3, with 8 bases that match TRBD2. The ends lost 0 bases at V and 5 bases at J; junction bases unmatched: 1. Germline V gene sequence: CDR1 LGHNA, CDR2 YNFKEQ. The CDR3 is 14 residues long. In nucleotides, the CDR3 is TGTGCCAGCAGCCAAGACCTAGCGGGAGATACGCAGTATTTT. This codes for CASSQDLAGDTQYF.

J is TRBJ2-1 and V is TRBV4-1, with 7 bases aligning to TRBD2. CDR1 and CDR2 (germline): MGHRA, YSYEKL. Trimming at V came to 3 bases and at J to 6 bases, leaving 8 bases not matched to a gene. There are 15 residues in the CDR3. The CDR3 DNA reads TGCGCCAGCAGCCACCCAGGGACTACGGGCAATGAGCAGTTCTTC. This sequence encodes CASSHPGTTGNEQFF.

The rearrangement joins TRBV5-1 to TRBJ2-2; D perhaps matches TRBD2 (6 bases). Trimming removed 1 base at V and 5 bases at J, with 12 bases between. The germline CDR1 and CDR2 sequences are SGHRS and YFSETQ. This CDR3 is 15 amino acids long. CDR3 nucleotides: TGCGCCAGCAGCTTGAATTCGGGGAGGACCGGGGAGCTGTTTTTT. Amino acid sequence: CASSLNSGRTGELFF. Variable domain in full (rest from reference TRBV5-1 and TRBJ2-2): KAGVTQTPRYLIKTRGQQVTLSCSPISGHRSVSWYQQTPGQGLQFLFEYFSETQRNKGNFPGRFSGRQFSNSRSEMNVSTLELGDSALYLCASSLNSGRTGELFFGEGSRLTVL.

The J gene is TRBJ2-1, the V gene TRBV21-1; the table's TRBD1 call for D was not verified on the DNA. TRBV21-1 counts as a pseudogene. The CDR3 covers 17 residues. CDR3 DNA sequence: TGTGCCAGCACTCAGGGAAGTAGTCCTCTGGGGTACAATGAGCAGTTCTTC. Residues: CASTQGSSPLGYNEQFF.

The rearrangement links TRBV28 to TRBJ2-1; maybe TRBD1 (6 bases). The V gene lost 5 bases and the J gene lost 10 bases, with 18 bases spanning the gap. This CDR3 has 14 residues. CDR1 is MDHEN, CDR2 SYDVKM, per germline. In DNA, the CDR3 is TGTGCCAGCAGTCCCGGGACATCCAAAGCGGAGCAGTTCTTC. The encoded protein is CASSPGTSKAEQFF.

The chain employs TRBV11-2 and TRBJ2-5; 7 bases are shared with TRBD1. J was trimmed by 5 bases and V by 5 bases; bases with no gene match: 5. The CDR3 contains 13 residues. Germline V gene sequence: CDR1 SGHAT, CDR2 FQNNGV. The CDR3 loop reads CASSVDRPETQYF. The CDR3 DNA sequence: TGTGCCAGCAGCGTGGACAGGCCGGAGACCCAGTACTTC.

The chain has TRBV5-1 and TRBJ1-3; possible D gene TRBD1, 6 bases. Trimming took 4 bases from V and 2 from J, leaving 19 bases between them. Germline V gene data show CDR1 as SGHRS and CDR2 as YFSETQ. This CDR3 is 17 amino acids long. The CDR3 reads CASSAELGDRPGNTIYF. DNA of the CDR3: TGCGCCAGCAGCGCAGAACTTGGCGACAGGCCTGGAAACACCATATATTTT.

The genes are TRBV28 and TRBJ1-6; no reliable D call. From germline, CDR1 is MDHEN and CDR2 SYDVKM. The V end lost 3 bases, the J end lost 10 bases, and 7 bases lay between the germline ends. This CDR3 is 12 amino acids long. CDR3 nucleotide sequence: TGTGCCAGCAGTTTTCGTGAGTCACCCCTCCACTTT. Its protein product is CASSFRESPLHF.

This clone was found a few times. DNA of the CDR3: TGTGCCAGCAGCCAAGTAGAAACCACTGAAGCTTTCTTT. Its protein product is CASSQVETTEAFF. The chain joins TRBV4-2 to TRBJ1-1; D not certain. V lost 1 base and J lost 4, with 7 bases in between. The germline V gene encodes CDR1 LGHNA and CDR2 YNFKEQ. The CDR3 contains 13 residues.

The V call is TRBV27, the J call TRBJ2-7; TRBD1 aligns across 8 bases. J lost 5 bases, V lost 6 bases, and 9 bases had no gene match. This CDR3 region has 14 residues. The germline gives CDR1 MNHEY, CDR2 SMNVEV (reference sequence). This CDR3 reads CASSSLDRADEQYF. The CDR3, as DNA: TGTGCCAGCAGCTCTCTGGACAGGGCCGACGAGCAGTACTTC.

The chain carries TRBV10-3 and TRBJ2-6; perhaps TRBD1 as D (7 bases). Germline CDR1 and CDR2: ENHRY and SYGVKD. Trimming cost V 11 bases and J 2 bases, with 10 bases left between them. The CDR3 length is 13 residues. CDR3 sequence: CAARGAGANVLTF. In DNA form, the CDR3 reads TGTGCCGCCAGGGGGGCTGGGGCCAACGTCCTGACTTTC.